Listed below are T cell receptor beta chains from one sample, sequenced in a study of shared clonotypes between healthy human individuals. Clones were sequenced by immunoSEQ multiplex PCR, and TCRdb holds only the in-frame ones, with some missing. The table includes about 1 million clones, roughly 70% detected once. Sample: memory CD4+ T cells sorted from blood. These receptor sequences come from a man between 18 and 35 years old in good health. Each CDR3 is given with its conserved first and last residue. A D gene is named only where the DNA matches it firmly. Clone size is shown for a subset of rows, as once, few, many or a class of expanded clone.

abundance: -
d_gene: TRBD1
j_gene: TRBJ1-1
v_gene: TRBV7-2
CDR3nt: TGTGCCAGCATCCAGGGGGTGAACACTGAAGCTTTCTTT
CDR3aa: CASIQGVNTEAFF

abundance: -
d_gene: -
j_gene: TRBJ2-1
v_gene: TRBV5-6
CDR3nt: TGTGCCAGCAGCCCGGGCGGGGTCAAGGTAAAGCAGTTCTTC
CDR3aa: CASSPGGVKVKQFF

abundance: -
d_gene: -
j_gene: TRBJ1-4
v_gene: TRBV9
CDR3nt: TGTGCCAGCAGCGGTCGCCAGGGAACAACTAATGAAAAACTGTTTTTT
CDR3aa: CASSGRQGTTNEKLFF

abundance: -
d_gene: TRBD2
j_gene: TRBJ2-5
v_gene: TRBV18
CDR3nt: TGTGCCAGCTCACCACCGCCCGGGAGGGAGACCCAGTACTTC
CDR3aa: CASSPPPGRETQYF

abundance: -
d_gene: TRBD1
j_gene: TRBJ2-4
v_gene: TRBV10-2
CDR3nt: TGCGCCAGCAGTGGACAGGGAGACATTCAGTACTTC
CDR3aa: CASSGQGDIQYF

abundance: -
d_gene: TRBD2
j_gene: TRBJ2-7
v_gene: TRBV27
CDR3nt: TGTGCCAGCAGTCTGGGGACTAGCGGGACTTATGAGCAGTACTTC
CDR3aa: CASSLGTSGTYEQYF

abundance: -
d_gene: -
j_gene: TRBJ1-1
v_gene: TRBV30
CDR3nt: TGTGCCTGGAGTGTCCGGGACACCCCAATCTTT
CDR3aa: CAWSVRDTPIF

abundance: -
d_gene: -
j_gene: TRBJ2-7
v_gene: TRBV7-9
CDR3nt: TGTGCCAGCAGTTCTGGGACACCTACCTACGAGCAGTACTTC
CDR3aa: CASSSGTPTYEQYF

abundance: -
d_gene: -
j_gene: TRBJ2-5
v_gene: TRBV5-1
CDR3nt: TGCGCCAGCAGCTTACAGAACTTCCAAGAGACCCAGTACTTC
CDR3aa: CASSLQNFQETQYF

abundance: -
d_gene: TRBD1
j_gene: TRBJ1-4
v_gene: TRBV4-1
CDR3nt: TGCGCCAGCAGCCAAGACCTTCGGACAGGGACCTCACAAAAACTGTTTTTT
CDR3aa: CASSQDLRTGTSQKLFF

abundance: -
d_gene: -
j_gene: TRBJ2-7
v_gene: TRBV23-1
CDR3nt: TGCGCCAGCAGTCAATTGGCAGGGAAGACGTACGAGCAGTACTTC
CDR3aa: CASSQLAGKTYEQYF

abundance: -
d_gene: -
j_gene: TRBJ2-1
v_gene: TRBV5-4
CDR3nt: TGTGCCAGCAGCTACGACTGGAATGAGCAGTTCTTC
CDR3aa: CASSYDWNEQFF

abundance: -
d_gene: TRBD2
j_gene: TRBJ2-7
v_gene: TRBV27
CDR3nt: TGTGCCAGCAGTTTAGCGGCGAGCGGGAGGGCCTCCGGCGAGCAGTACTTC
CDR3aa: CASSLAASGRASGEQYF

abundance: once
d_gene: TRBD1
j_gene: TRBJ1-1
v_gene: TRBV6-5
CDR3nt: TGTGCCAGCAGTTACACCCCGGTACAGGGGGCGCGTGCTTTCTTT
CDR3aa: CASSYTPVQGARAFF

abundance: once
d_gene: -
j_gene: TRBJ1-6
v_gene: TRBV7-9
CDR3nt: TGTGCCAGCACCCCGCGAGGGGGTATTTCACCCCTCCACTTT
CDR3aa: CASTPRGGISPLHF

abundance: -
d_gene: -
j_gene: TRBJ2-2
v_gene: TRBV7-6
CDR3nt: TGTGCCAGCAGCTTGTTACCAGGGGACACCGGGGAGCTGTTTTTT
CDR3aa: CASSLLPGDTGELFF

abundance: -
d_gene: -
j_gene: TRBJ2-1
v_gene: TRBV9
CDR3nt: TGTGCCAGCAGCGTAGCTGACGCGGTCCGGTATGAGCAGTTCTTC
CDR3aa: CASSVADAVRYEQFF

abundance: -
d_gene: TRBD1
j_gene: TRBJ1-1
v_gene: TRBV14
CDR3nt: TGTGCCAGCAGCTCACAGGGGGGTCCAGCTTTCTTT
CDR3aa: CASSSQGGPAFF

abundance: few
d_gene: TRBD1
j_gene: TRBJ2-7
v_gene: TRBV11-3
CDR3nt: TGTGCCAGCAGCTTCGCAACAGGGGGAATATACGAGCAGTACTTC
CDR3aa: CASSFATGGIYEQYF

abundance: -
d_gene: TRBD1
j_gene: TRBJ2-7
v_gene: TRBV7-8
CDR3nt: TGTGCCAGCAGCTTCGGGACAGGGGGGCCCTACGAGCAGTACTTC
CDR3aa: CASSFGTGGPYEQYF

abundance: -
d_gene: TRBD1
j_gene: TRBJ2-7
v_gene: TRBV7-9
CDR3nt: TGTGCCAGCAGCCCAGCCCGGGACAGGGGGTACGAGCAGTACTTC
CDR3aa: CASSPARDRGYEQYF

abundance: -
d_gene: TRBD2
j_gene: TRBJ2-2
v_gene: TRBV7-9
CDR3nt: TGTGCCAGCAGCTTGGCTAGCGGGAGGGCCTCGGCCGGGGAGCTGTTTTTT
CDR3aa: CASSLASGRASAGELFF

abundance: once
d_gene: TRBD2
j_gene: TRBJ2-5
v_gene: TRBV5-1
CDR3nt: TGCGCCAGCAGCTGGGGGACTAGCGGACCCCAAGAGACCCAGTACTTC
CDR3aa: CASSWGTSGPQETQYF

abundance: -
d_gene: -
j_gene: TRBJ2-3
v_gene: TRBV5-1
CDR3nt: TGCGCCAGCAGCTCGGGCCTGTCGGGGGATACGCAGTATTTT
CDR3aa: CASSSGLSGDTQYF

abundance: -
d_gene: TRBD2
j_gene: TRBJ2-7
v_gene: TRBV5-1
CDR3nt: TGCGCCAGCAGCCTCACCCCTAGCGGGGTTACCTACGAGCAGTACTTC
CDR3aa: CASSLTPSGVTYEQYF

abundance: -
d_gene: -
j_gene: TRBJ2-1
v_gene: TRBV27
CDR3nt: TGTGCCAGCAGCTCCCCCACTAGAAGCTCCTACAATGAGCAGTTCTTC
CDR3aa: CASSSPTRSSYNEQFF

abundance: -
d_gene: TRBD2
j_gene: TRBJ2-3
v_gene: TRBV7-2
CDR3nt: TGTGCCAGCAGCTTATTAGCGGGAGTTAGCACAGATACGCAGTATTTT
CDR3aa: CASSLLAGVSTDTQYF

abundance: once
d_gene: -
j_gene: TRBJ2-1
v_gene: TRBV4-1
CDR3nt: TGCGCCAGCAGCCAAGATAGAGGGGGGCTGAGCTCCTACAATGAGCAGTTCTTC
CDR3aa: CASSQDRGGLSSYNEQFF

abundance: -
d_gene: TRBD1
j_gene: TRBJ1-6
v_gene: TRBV7-9
CDR3nt: TGTGCCAGCAGCTTAGAGGACAGGGATCGGTCACCCCTCCACTTT
CDR3aa: CASSLEDRDRSPLHF

abundance: -
d_gene: -
j_gene: TRBJ1-4
v_gene: TRBV13
CDR3nt: TGTGCCAGCAGCCCCCAGGGGGAAAAACTGTTTTTT
CDR3aa: CASSPQGEKLFF

abundance: -
d_gene: TRBD2
j_gene: TRBJ2-7
v_gene: TRBV29-1
CDR3nt: TGCAGCGTTGAAGGAGGGGTAGCGGGTGCCACCTCCGGCTACGAGCAGTACTTC
CDR3aa: CSVEGGVAGATSGYEQYF

abundance: once
d_gene: -
j_gene: TRBJ1-1
v_gene: TRBV10-3
CDR3nt: TGTGCCATAGTGACAGCCGGGCACACTGAAGCTTTCTTT
CDR3aa: CAIVTAGHTEAFF

abundance: few
d_gene: -
j_gene: TRBJ1-1
v_gene: TRBV21-1
CDR3nt: TGTGCCAGCAGCAAAGATCAGCCTACCACTGAAGCTTTCTTT
CDR3aa: CASSKDQPTTEAFF

abundance: -
d_gene: TRBD1
j_gene: TRBJ1-1
v_gene: TRBV29-1
CDR3nt: TGCAGCGTCCTCAGGGGGCTCGGCACTGAAGCTTTCTTT
CDR3aa: CSVLRGLGTEAFF

abundance: few
d_gene: TRBD2
j_gene: TRBJ2-1
v_gene: TRBV18
CDR3nt: TGTGCCAGCTCACTACCTGGAGCGGGAGATAGGAATGAGCAGTTCTTC
CDR3aa: CASSLPGAGDRNEQFF

abundance: -
d_gene: TRBD2
j_gene: TRBJ2-5
v_gene: TRBV13
CDR3nt: TGTGCCAGCAGCTTAGCCGGGAGGGGGTCCCAAGAGACCCAGTACTTC
CDR3aa: CASSLAGRGSQETQYF

abundance: -
d_gene: TRBD1
j_gene: TRBJ2-4
v_gene: TRBV4-1
CDR3nt: TGCGCCAGCAGCTTGGGGACAGGGGGCAGCGGGGCCAAAAACATTCAGTACTTC
CDR3aa: CASSLGTGGSGAKNIQYF

abundance: once
d_gene: -
j_gene: TRBJ1-5
v_gene: TRBV28
CDR3nt: TGTGCCAGCAGTTCCCGGGACATAGCAGGGGATCAGCCCCAGCATTTT
CDR3aa: CASSSRDIAGDQPQHF

abundance: -
d_gene: -
j_gene: TRBJ1-1
v_gene: TRBV29-1
CDR3nt: TGCAGCGTTGAAGAGGGTGCGGGGAGGAACACTGAAGCTTTCTTT
CDR3aa: CSVEEGAGRNTEAFF

abundance: -
d_gene: -
j_gene: TRBJ1-1
v_gene: TRBV11-2
CDR3nt: TGTGCCAGCAGCTTAGTACGGGACACTGAAGCTTTCTTT
CDR3aa: CASSLVRDTEAFF

abundance: once
d_gene: -
j_gene: TRBJ2-7
v_gene: TRBV27
CDR3nt: TGTGCCAGCAGTTTACAGGTTGGGTACGAGCAGTACTTC
CDR3aa: CASSLQVGYEQYF

abundance: -
d_gene: -
j_gene: TRBJ2-7
v_gene: TRBV29-1
CDR3nt: TGCAGCCGCGACAGGCATAGGTGCTACGAGCAGTACTTC
CDR3aa: CSRDRHRCYEQYF

abundance: -
d_gene: -
j_gene: TRBJ1-2
v_gene: TRBV29-1
CDR3nt: TGCAGCGTTGAAGATCGAGGCCCCAGTAGGAACTATGGCTACACCTTC
CDR3aa: CSVEDRGPSRNYGYTF

abundance: -
d_gene: -
j_gene: TRBJ1-2
v_gene: TRBV4-3
CDR3nt: TGCGCCAGCAGCCAAACGATCGGTGGGAATGTGGGCTACACCTTC
CDR3aa: CASSQTIGGNVGYTF

abundance: -
d_gene: -
j_gene: TRBJ1-1
v_gene: TRBV14
CDR3nt: TGTGCCAGCAGCCTCAGGCCGACACCCATAAAGACTTTCTTT
CDR3aa: CASSLRPTPIKTFF

abundance: -
d_gene: TRBD1
j_gene: TRBJ1-2
v_gene: TRBV19
CDR3nt: TGTGCCAGTAGTCCCGAGGGACAGAATAACTATGGCTACACCTTC
CDR3aa: CASSPEGQNNYGYTF

abundance: -
d_gene: TRBD2
j_gene: TRBJ2-2
v_gene: TRBV11-2
CDR3nt: TGTGCCAGCAGCTCCCTACGGGGGGGCACCGGGGAGCTGTTTTTT
CDR3aa: CASSSLRGGTGELFF